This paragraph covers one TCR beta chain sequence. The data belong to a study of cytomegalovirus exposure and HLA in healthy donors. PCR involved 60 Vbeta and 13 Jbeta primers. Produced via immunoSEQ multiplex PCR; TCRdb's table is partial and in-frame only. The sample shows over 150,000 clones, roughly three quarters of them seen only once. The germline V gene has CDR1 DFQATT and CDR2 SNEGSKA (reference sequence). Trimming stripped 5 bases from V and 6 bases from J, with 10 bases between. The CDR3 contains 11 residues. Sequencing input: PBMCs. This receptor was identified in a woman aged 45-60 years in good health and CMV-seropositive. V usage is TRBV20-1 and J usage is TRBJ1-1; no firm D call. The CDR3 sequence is CSAPRGAEAFF. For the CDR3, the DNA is TGCAGTGCTCCTCGGGGAGCTGAAGCTTTCTTT.